The 16 T cell receptor beta chains presented below share a single source sample, sequenced in a study of blood T cell repertoires in COVID-19. Sequencing was performed with immunoSEQ multiplex PCR; in TCRdb, only in-frame clones are kept and a portion is missing. In the table there are roughly 400,000 clones, about 89% of which are singletons. Sequencing was carried out using peripheral blood. These receptors all stem from a woman aged 55 to 70 with COVID-19, enrolled during active disease.

The chain carries TRBV28 and TRBJ1-1; 9 positions agree with TRBD1. Unmatched junction bases numbered 14, after V lost 7 bases and J lost 5 bases. Germline V gene data show CDR1 as MDHEN and CDR2 as SYDVKM. The CDR3 extends over 16 amino acids. CDR3 loop: CASTPGDRGMETEAFF. CDR3 in DNA: TGTGCCAGCACCCCCGGCGACAGGGGGATGGAGACTGAAGCTTTCTTT.

This clone was observed a few times. The junction departs from germline at one end; a sequencing error may be responsible. J is TRBJ2-1 and V is TRBV7-7, with 13 positions matching TRBD2. Germline V CDR1 and CDR2: SSHAT, FNYEAQ (reference sequence). This CDR3 has 17 residues. Written as DNA, the CDR3 is TGTGCTAGCAGCTCGAACGGACTCGGGACTAGCGGGGCCCGGCAGTTCTTC. Translated, it gives CASSSNGLGTSGARQFF.

Concerning this clone: It is unclear where the CDR3 begins or ends on the DNA, so no DNA is shown, and the CDR3 is as TCRdb lists it. CDR3 protein: CASSFFGQGGSYEQYF. The chain employs TRBV28 and TRBJ2-7; the listed D gene, TRBD1, was not tested against the DNA. Counting both end residues, the CDR3 totals 16 amino acids. Looked up from germline, CDR1 is MDHEN and CDR2 is SYDVKM.

The V gene is TRBV29-1, the J gene TRBJ2-7; TRBD2 aligns across 9 bases. The germline gives CDR1 SQVTM, CDR2 ANQGSEA. V gave up 3 bases and J gave up 2 bases; unmatched junction bases: 5. The CDR3 contains 14 residues. The DNA of the CDR3 is TGCAGCGTTGATGGGGCGGGGGGGCCCTACGAGCAGTACTTC. This gives the protein CSVDGAGGPYEQYF.

This chain links TRBV2 with TRBJ2-3, with TRBD1 matching 9 bases. There are 14 residues in the CDR3. V lost 6 bases to trimming and J lost 9 bases; unmatched junction nucleotides: 10. The germline gives CDR1 SNHLY, CDR2 FYNNEI. The CDR3 sequence: CASRSRGDRVTQYF. The CDR3 nucleotides are TGTGCCAGCAGGTCACGGGGGGACAGGGTCACGCAGTATTTT.

In its sample, this clone was seen once. The rearrangement links TRBV11-2 to TRBJ2-5; 9 nucleotides align to TRBD1. This CDR3 contains 13 residues. V dropped 5 bases and J dropped 3; count of bases not matched to a gene: 1. Per germline, CDR1 SGHAT and CDR2 FQNNGV. CDR3: CASSRDREETQYF. In DNA, the CDR3 is TGTGCCAGCAGCCGGGACAGGGAAGAGACCCAGTACTTC.

This clone was picked up a small number of times. V and J are TRBV7-9 and TRBJ1-4; a weak D match, TRBD1 (5 bases). The germline V gene encodes CDR1 SEHNR and CDR2 FQNEAQ (reference sequence). V was pared by 5 bases and J by 7 bases, with 17 bases between. This CDR3 has 15 residues. The CDR3: CASSPYRTEVEKLFF. CDR3 DNA sequence: TGTGCCAGCAGCCCATACAGGACGGAAGTTGAAAAACTGTTTTTT.

V gene TRBV3-1 (or the pseudogene TRBV3-2) combines with J gene TRBJ2-1; 7 bases fit TRBD2. Germline V lookup: CDR1 LGHDT, CDR2 YNNKEL (reference sequence). CDR3 length: 15 residues. Trimming cost V 4 bases and J 4 bases; bases outside gene matches: 7. CDR3 in DNA: TGTGCCAGCAGCCGGGCGGGACTACCATACAATGAGCAGTTCTTC. Amino acid sequence: CASSRAGLPYNEQFF.

The chain joins TRBV20-1 to TRBJ1-2, with unresolved D. Trimming took 3 bases from V and 5 from J, leaving 7 bases between them. Per the germline V gene, CDR1 is DFQATT and CDR2 is SNEGSKA (reference sequence). The CDR3 spans 11 residues. The CDR3 loop reads CSASVAYGYTF. In DNA, the CDR3 is TGCAGTGCTAGTGTGGCTTATGGCTACACCTTC.

The gene calls are TRBV5-1 and TRBJ2-5; the D gene is possibly TRBD2 (5 bases). The CDR3 covers 12 residues. V lost 4 bases and J lost 13, with 17 bases in between. Germline V lookup: CDR1 SGHRS, CDR2 YFSETQ. The CDR3 region is CASSIEGQPVYF. CDR3 sequence (DNA): TGCGCCAGCAGCATCGAGGGCCAGCCTGTGTACTTC.

This chain uses TRBV7-9 with TRBJ2-1, with a weak D call TRBD1 (6 bases). CDR3 length: 15 amino acids. The V gene's germline CDR1 is SEHNR and CDR2 FQNEAQ (reference sequence). V shed 9 bases and J shed 0 bases, with 15 bases lying between them. CDR3 DNA: TGTGCCAGTACGGCCGGGACAATCTCCTACAATGAGCAGTTCTTC. The encoded protein is CASTAGTISYNEQFF.

The rearrangement joins TRBV6-5 to TRBJ1-4, with D perhaps TRBD1 (5 bases). CDR1 and CDR2 from the germline V gene are MNHEY and SVGAGI. The CDR3 has 14 amino acids. V shed 2 bases and J shed 6 bases, with 10 bases lying between them. The CDR3 sequence: CASSYRVGDEKLFF. As DNA, the CDR3 is TGTGCCAGCAGTTACAGGGTAGGGGATGAAAAACTGTTTTTT.

The genes are TRBV5-1 and TRBJ1-5; D is ambiguous. The CDR3 runs 16 residues. Between the trimmed V and J ends, which lost 0 bases and 0 bases, there was a span of 10 bases. Germline-derived CDR1 and CDR2 are SGHRS and YFSETQ. Here the CDR3 DNA reads TGCGCCAGCAGCTTGGAGGGAGGGAATAGCAATCAGCCCCAGCATTTT. Residues: CASSLEGGNSNQPQHF.

This clone has just one count. The chain couples TRBV19 to TRBJ1-2, with D unresolved. The CDR3 is made up of 14 amino acids. Germline V gives CDR1 LNHDA, CDR2 SQIVND (reference sequence). The ends were cut back, 8 bases at V and 0 bases at J, with 13 bases in the middle. The CDR3 region is CASVEGIPNYGYTF. In DNA, the CDR3 is TGTGCCAGTGTGGAGGGAATCCCTAACTATGGCTACACCTTC. Using reference TRBV19 and TRBJ1-2 for the parts outside the CDR3, the full variable domain is DGGITQSPKYLFRKEGQNVTLSCEQNLNHDAMYWYRQDPGQGLRLIYYSQIVNDFQKGDIAEGYSVSREKKESFPLTVTSAQKNPTAFYLCASVEGIPNYGYTFGSGTRLTVV.

The CDR3 DNA reads as TGCGCCAGCAGCACCCGGGACAGGGGGCTGGATGAAGCTTTCTTT. It yields the protein CASSTRDRGLDEAFF. The chain carries TRBV5-1 and TRBJ1-1, with 12 bases matching TRBD1. The V gene end was trimmed by 4 bases and the J gene end by 7 bases; junction bases not matched to a gene: 8. The CDR3 loop spans 15 amino acids. Germline CDR1 is SGHRS and CDR2 is YFSETQ.

This clone was seen only a few times. The sample carries other DNA sequences with the same CDR3. The rearrangement uses TRBV18 and TRBJ1-2; tentatively, D is TRBD1 (5 bases). Germline V lookup: CDR1 KGHSH, CDR2 LQKENI. There are 13 residues in the CDR3. V lost 3 bases, J lost 2 bases, and 7 bases lay in between. This CDR3 is CASSPAGNYGYTF. CDR3 bases: TGTGCCAGCTCACCGGCAGGGAACTATGGCTACACCTTC.